This record concerns one T cell receptor (beta chain) sequence. Its antigen is not known. The data originate from a study of T cell repertoires in cytomegalovirus infection. Study information: CMV epitopes, recently identified HLA-C-restricted and well-studied HLA-B-restricted, were used. Public signatures in TCR beta pointed to CMV infection and matching HLA type.

TCRdb processed the reads anew with MiXCR; each CDR3 protein has one entry. The sample contains about 270,000 distinct CDR3 sequences, less than 25% of which appear only once. The CDR3 contains 18 residues. The V end lost 3 bases, the J end lost 9 bases, and 30 bases lay between the germline ends. Germline V CDR1 and CDR2: SEHNR, FQNEAQ (reference sequence). The study's findings and limits: Predominance within the ex vivo response was attributable to HLA-C-restricted CMV-specific TCR beta clonotypes.

Sequencing used cultured PBMCs, obtained from culture after CMV antigen stimulation. This sequence originates from a human donor in good health (CMV status not recorded). Some clones in this sample may be carry-over from other donors' samples. This chain links TRBV7-9 with TRBJ2-7, with TRBD1 as a possible D gene (5 bases). The CDR3 region is CASSFPGAVPLGDKVQYF. In DNA, the CDR3 is TGTGCCAGCAGCTTCCCTGGAGCTGTACCCTTAGGGGATAAAGTGCAGTACTTC.